The 30 T cell receptor beta chains below were found in one sample sequenced in a study of blood T cells in healthy people across ages. Next came a second PCR, run for roughly 6 to 11 cycles, which used a sample-barcoded 5' primer along with a J-beta primer mix. MiXCR, applied by TCRdb to the 5' RACE reads, yields one record per CDR3 protein. The sample shows about 1,400,000 distinct CDR3 sequences, approximately 63% of them seen only once. The sequenced sample consisted of blood. Every receptor here comes from a man between 18 and 29 years old in good health.

J is TRBJ2-5 and V is TRBV20-1, with 10 bases aligning to TRBD2. J gave up 2 bases and V 3 bases, and 15 bases lay outside the gene matches. Germline lookup yields CDR1 DFQATT and CDR2 SNEGSKA (reference sequence). The CDR3 loop spans 18 amino acids. CDR3 region: CSASDPLSTSGAQETQYF. CDR3 DNA sequence: TGCAGTGCTAGTGACCCACTCAGCACTAGCGGGGCACAAGAGACCCAGTACTTC.

The J gene is TRBJ1-2, the V gene TRBV28; D is perhaps TRBD1 (6 bases). Per germline, CDR1 MDHEN and CDR2 SYDVKM. CDR3 length: 12 residues. V was cut by 6 bases and J by 2 bases, with 7 bases left in between. The DNA for the CDR3 is TGTGCCAGCAGAACAGGGAACTATGGCTACACCTTC. It yields the protein CASRTGNYGYTF.

The chain uses TRBV6-5 and TRBJ2-3, with 8 bases matching TRBD2. The CDR3 is made up of 15 amino acids. V lost 2 bases, J lost 6 bases, and 7 bases stayed unmatched. From germline, CDR1 is MNHEY and CDR2 SVGAGI. CDR3 region: CASSYVAGTWDTQYF. The CDR3 region has the DNA TGTGCCAGCAGTTACGTAGCGGGGACCTGGGATACGCAGTATTTT.

A remark on this clonotype: Since a much larger clone is just one base distant, this may be a read error. The V and J genes are TRBV2 and TRBJ2-7; D is unresolved. Trimming took off 7 bases at V and 3 bases at J, with 7 bases between the two ends. Germline-derived CDR1 and CDR2 are SNHLY and FYNNEI. This CDR3 is built from 11 residues. The CDR3 sequence: CASNPLYEQYF. The CDR3 DNA reads as TGTGCCAGCAACCCCCTCTACGAGCAGTACTTC.

V gene TRBV20-1 combines with J gene TRBJ1-6; tentatively, D is TRBD1 (5 bases). CDR1 and CDR2 (germline): DFQATT, SNEGSKA (reference sequence). The CDR3 has 14 residues. The V end was cut by 3 bases, the J end by 7 bases, with 13 bases between. The chain's CDR3 is CSARGVQGNSPLHF. CDR3 in DNA: TGCAGTGCTAGGGGTGTGCAGGGCAATTCACCCCTCCACTTT.

This clonotype has just one count. The V gene is TRBV29-1, the J gene TRBJ2-7; 7 bases match TRBD2. The CDR3 length is 12 residues. In germline, CDR1 is SQVTM, CDR2 ANQGSEA. Trimming cost V 3 bases and J 5 bases; bases outside gene matches: 4. The CDR3 bases are TGCAGCGTTGAGCGGGGGTCCGACGAGCAGTACTTC. Translated, it gives CSVERGSDEQYF.

Only a few counts were recorded for this clonotype. V is TRBV9 and J is TRBJ1-3; D may be TRBD1 (5 bases). Germline V gene data show CDR1 as SGDLS and CDR2 as YYNGEE. The CDR3 is 16 residues long. Trimming stripped 6 bases from V and 2 bases from J, with 18 bases between. The CDR3 loop reads CASTKTGGRTGNTIYF. The DNA for the CDR3 is TGTGCCAGCACCAAAACCGGGGGTCGTACTGGAAACACCATATATTTT. Supplemented by reference TRBV9 and TRBJ1-3, the full variable domain reads DSGVTQTPKHLITATGQRVTLRCSPRSGDLSVYWYQQSLDQGLQFLIQYYNGEERAKGNILERFSAQQFPDLHSELNLSSLELGDSALYFCASTKTGGRTGNTIYFGEGSWLTVV.

This clonotype was recorded a few times. The rearrangement uses TRBV6-2 or TRBV6-3 and TRBJ2-5, with a possible D match to TRBD2 (5 bases). Germline assignment: CDR1 MNHEY and CDR2 SVGEGT. The CDR3 loop spans 13 amino acids. V was shortened by 7 bases and J by 2 bases, with 11 bases between the two germline ends. The DNA of the CDR3 is TGTGCCAGCAAAGAACTAGGGCAAGAGACCCAGTACTTC. Its protein product is CASKELGQETQYF.

The chain joins TRBV28 to TRBJ2-7; D might be TRBD1 or TRBD2, each matching 5 bases. This CDR3 region has 16 residues. Trimming removed 5 bases from V and 7 bases from J, with 24 bases in between. The V gene's germline CDR1 is MDHEN and CDR2 SYDVKM. CDR3 region: CASSPTNRWDLREQYF. The CDR3 nucleotides are TGTGCCAGCAGTCCCACGAATCGGTGGGACCTCAGAGAGCAGTACTTC.

Comment on this clonotype: The junction shows a germline mismatch at one end, possibly a read error. The V and J genes are TRBV29-1 and TRBJ1-2, with D maybe TRBD1 (6 bases). The CDR3 consists of 13 residues. Germline CDR1 SQVTM, CDR2 ANQGSEA. CDR3 amino acids: CSVEGQSWFGYTF. CDR3 in DNA: TGCAGCGTCGAAGGACAGAGTTGGTTTGGCTACACCTTC.

This chain uses TRBV7-8 with TRBJ2-3, with D perhaps TRBD2 (6 bases). From germline, CDR1 is SGHVS and CDR2 FQNEAQ. V lost 2 bases, J lost 4 bases, and 13 bases lay in between. This CDR3 contains 15 residues. This CDR3 is CASSLMGGKSDTQYF. The CDR3 coding sequence is TGTGCCAGCAGCTTAATGGGCGGGAAGTCAGATACGCAGTATTTT. Full variable domain (outside the CDR3, taken from reference TRBV7-8 and TRBJ2-3): GAGVSQSPRYKVAKRGQDVALRCDPISGHVSLFWYQQALGQGPEFLTYFQNEAQLDKSGLPSDRFFAERPEGSVSTLKIQRTQQEDSAVYLCASSLMGGKSDTQYFGPGTRLTVL.

The rearrangement joins TRBV4-1 to TRBJ2-3; the D is unclear. CDR3 length: 15 amino acids. Per the germline V gene, CDR1 is MGHRA and CDR2 is YSYEKL. V was trimmed by 5 bases and J by 2 bases, leaving 14 bases between them. CDR3: CASSFGVSNTDTQYF. In nucleotides, the CDR3 is TGCGCCAGCAGCTTTGGTGTCTCAAACACAGATACGCAGTATTTT.

This clonotype was observed many times. The V gene is TRBV29-1, the J gene TRBJ2-7; 8 bases are a match to TRBD1. CDR1 and CDR2 (germline): SQVTM, ANQGSEA. The CDR3 length is 12 residues. V trimming: 5 bases; J trimming: 1 base; junction bases outside the gene matches: 1. The CDR3 DNA reads as TGCAGCGTTAGGACAGGGTCCTACGAGCAGTACTTC. Translated, it gives CSVRTGSYEQYF.

The rearrangement links TRBV2 to TRBJ1-5, with TRBD1 identical over 10 bases. V was pared by 6 bases and J by 5 bases, with 16 bases of the junction left unmatched. This CDR3 spans 18 amino acids. Germline values: CDR1 SNHLY, CDR2 FYNNEI. DNA of the CDR3: TGTGCCAGCAGCATACCCTCCGGGACAGGGGAAGGTTATCAGCCCCAGCATTTT. It specifies CASSIPSGTGEGYQPQHF.

A few counts support this clonotype. The CDR3 reads CASTSTSQVLGYYEQYF. The CDR3 nucleotides read TGTGCCAGCACGAGTACTAGCCAGGTCTTGGGCTACTACGAGCAGTACTTC. The V call is TRBV6-2 or TRBV6-3, the J call TRBJ2-7; the D gene is possibly TRBD2 (6 bases). Germline V gene sequence: CDR1 MNHEY, CDR2 SVGEGT. The length of the CDR3 is 17 residues. V gave up 7 bases and J gave up 3 bases, with 25 bases separating them.

The rearrangement joins TRBV7-6 to TRBJ2-4; tentatively, D is TRBD1 or TRBD2 (6 bases each). The J call may be mistaken, given a closer DNA end match to TRBJ2-7. The germline gives CDR1 SGHVS, CDR2 FNYEAQ. The length of the CDR3 is 14 residues. For the CDR3, the DNA is TGTGCCAGCAGCTCCGGAGGGGGGCACTACGAGCAGTACTTC. Its translation is CASSSGGGHYEQYF.

This clonotype was detected a few times. The chain has TRBV4-1 and TRBJ2-1; D is uncertain. Germline assignment: CDR1 MGHRA and CDR2 YSYEKL. Trimming removed 0 bases at V and 0 bases at J, with 9 bases between. There are 16 residues in the CDR3. Here the CDR3 reads CASSQESASSYNEQFF. In nucleotides, the CDR3 is TGCGCCAGCAGCCAAGAGTCTGCTAGCTCCTACAATGAGCAGTTCTTC.

The gene calls are TRBV6-2 or TRBV6-3 and TRBJ2-7; 10 bases agree with TRBD1. V lost 6 bases, J lost 4 bases, and 9 bases stayed unmatched. Germline V gene sequence: CDR1 MNHEY, CDR2 SVGEGT. CDR3 length equals 15 residues. CDR3 sequence: CASSRGQGVIYEQYF. The CDR3 DNA sequence: TGTGCCAGCAGCCGCGGACAGGGGGTTATTTACGAGCAGTACTTC.

The chain uses TRBV12-3 or TRBV12-4 and TRBJ2-3; D is perhaps TRBD1 or TRBD2 (5 bases each). The CDR3 spans 16 residues. V shed 7 bases and J shed 0 bases, with 17 bases lying between them. The CDR3 sequence: CASTGGSESSTDTQYF. The CDR3 DNA reads TGTGCCAGCACTGGGGGTAGCGAGTCTAGCACAGATACGCAGTATTTT.

This rearrangement joins TRBV6-5 to TRBJ2-3; no firm D call. This CDR3 is built from 15 residues. Germline V gives CDR1 MNHEY, CDR2 SVGAGI. V lost 2 bases, J lost 6 bases, and 15 bases lay in between. As DNA, the CDR3 is TGTGCCAGCAGTTACGGAGTGGGCGTTTTGGATACGCAGTATTTT. Its protein is CASSYGVGVLDTQYF.

This clonotype was seen only a few times. The chain recombines TRBV28 with TRBJ2-7; tentatively, D is TRBD1 (5 bases). With 5 bases removed from V and 3 bases from J, the gap between germline ends came to 14 bases. The CDR3 totals 14 residues. Germline CDR1 MDHEN, CDR2 SYDVKM. CDR3 loop: CASSIRQTDYEQYF. The CDR3 nucleotides are TGTGCCAGCAGTATCCGACAGACGGACTACGAGCAGTACTTC.

The gene calls are TRBV27 and TRBJ2-7; TRBD1 aligns across 12 bases. The germline V gene encodes CDR1 MNHEY and CDR2 SMNVEV (reference sequence). With V trimmed by 2 bases and J by 9 bases, 2 bases remained unmatched. This CDR3 region has 13 residues. The CDR3 protein is CASSLGTGGGQYF. As DNA, the CDR3 is TGTGCCAGCAGTTTAGGGACAGGGGGCGGGCAGTACTTC.

This clonotype was counted a few times. This sequence joins TRBV5-1 and TRBJ2-3, with 10 bases identical to TRBD2. J gave up 2 bases and V 4 bases, and 4 bases lay outside the gene matches. The V gene's germline CDR1 is SGHRS and CDR2 YFSETQ. This CDR3 region has 15 residues. DNA of the CDR3: TGCGCCAGCAGCGTCGGACTAGCGGTCACAGATACGCAGTATTTT. Encoded protein: CASSVGLAVTDTQYF.

The V and J genes are TRBV6-4 and TRBJ1-6, with no clear D. Per the germline V gene, CDR1 is MRHNA and CDR2 is SNTAGT. CDR3 length: 13 residues. Trimming stripped 5 bases from V and 7 bases from J, with 9 bases between. The CDR3 DNA reads TGTGCCAGCAGTTCCGAGGAAAATTCACCCCTCCACTTT. Amino acids: CASSSEENSPLHF.

The chain carries TRBV29-1 and TRBJ2-4; maybe TRBD1 (6 bases). The DNA end lines up better with TRBJ2-7; the J call may be wrong. This CDR3 is 13 amino acids long. Germline V gene lookup returns CDR1 SQVTM and CDR2 ANQGSEA. The CDR3 loop reads CSVEAGEGYEQYF. DNA for the CDR3: TGCAGCGTTGAAGCAGGGGAAGGGTACGAGCAGTACTTC.

This clonotype showed up just a few times. This chain links TRBV13 with TRBJ1-4; 9 nucleotides agree with TRBD1. The V segment lost 5 bases and the J segment 4 bases; nucleotides outside the gene matches: 2. CDR1 is PRHDT, CDR2 FYEKMQ, per germline (reference sequence). The CDR3 is made up of 14 amino acids. The CDR3 is CASSQGQGNEKLFF. The DNA for the CDR3 is TGTGCCAGCAGCCAGGGACAGGGTAATGAAAAACTGTTTTTT.

The chain has TRBV5-1 and TRBJ1-1, with D perhaps matching TRBD1 (5 bases). The V gene's germline CDR1 is SGHRS and CDR2 YFSETQ. The CDR3 has 14 amino acids. The V gene lost 6 bases and the J gene lost 1 base, with 13 bases spanning the gap. The DNA of the CDR3 is TGCGCCAGCAACCTAGGACAACAGAACACTGAAGCTTTCTTT. Protein product: CASNLGQQNTEAFF.

The chain recombines TRBV28 with TRBJ1-1; possible D gene TRBD1, 6 bases. The CDR3 runs 16 residues. Trimming cost V 3 bases and J 5 bases, with 19 bases left between them. CDR1 is MDHEN, CDR2 SYDVKM, per germline. The chain's CDR3 is CASSFSLGVRGTEAFF. DNA for the CDR3: TGTGCCAGCAGTTTCTCCCTGGGTGTTAGGGGGACTGAAGCTTTCTTT.

The DNA of the CDR3 is TGCAGCGTTGATCCGTATGGGACTAACAATGAGCAGTACTTC. Its translation is CSVDPYGTNNEQYF. The rearrangement joins TRBV29-1 to TRBJ2-7; TRBD2 matches 7 bases. The CDR3 extends over 14 amino acids. CDR1 and CDR2 from the germline V gene are SQVTM and ANQGSEA. Germline trimming cut 3 bases from V and 7 bases from J; bases unmatched to any gene: 12.

This chain links TRBV6-2 or TRBV6-3 with TRBJ1-5; TRBD1 is a possible D gene (5 bases). The CDR3 sequence is 12 residues long. Trimming shortened V by 4 bases and J by 9 bases, and 10 bases separated the two germline ends. CDR1 and CDR2 from the germline V gene are MNHEY and SVGEGT. CDR3 coding DNA: TGTGCCAGCAGTTCCGTAAGGGGGCCCCAGCATTTT. Translated: CASSSVRGPQHF.